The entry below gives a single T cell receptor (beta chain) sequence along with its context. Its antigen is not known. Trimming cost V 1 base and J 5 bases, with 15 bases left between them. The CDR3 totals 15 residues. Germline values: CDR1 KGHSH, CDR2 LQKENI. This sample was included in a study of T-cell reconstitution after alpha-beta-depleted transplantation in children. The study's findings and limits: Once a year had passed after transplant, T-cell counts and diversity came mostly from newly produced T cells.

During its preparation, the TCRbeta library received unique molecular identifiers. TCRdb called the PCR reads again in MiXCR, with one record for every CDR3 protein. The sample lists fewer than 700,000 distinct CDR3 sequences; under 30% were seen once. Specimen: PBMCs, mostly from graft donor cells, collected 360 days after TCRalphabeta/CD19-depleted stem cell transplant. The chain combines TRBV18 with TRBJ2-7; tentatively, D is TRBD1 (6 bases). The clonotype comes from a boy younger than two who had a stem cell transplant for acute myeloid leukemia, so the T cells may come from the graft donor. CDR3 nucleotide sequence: TGTGCCAGCTCACCACAGCAGGGGTTTGAAGACGAGCAGTACTTC. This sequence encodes CASSPQQGFEDEQYF.